Presented here are 27 T cell receptor beta chains from one specimen sequenced in a study of blood T cell repertoires in COVID-19. Profiling relied on immunoSEQ multiplex PCR, and the TCRdb table lists in-frame clones only, not all of them. The table has approximately 470,000 clones, 87% seen once. Sequenced material: PBMCs or T cells enriched from blood (not recorded which). These receptors were collected from a woman aged 18-29 years who had recovered from COVID-19.

This chain connects TRBV11-2 to TRBJ1-2; 9 bases are shared with TRBD1. The CDR3 consists of 15 residues. Germline lookup yields CDR1 SGHAT and CDR2 FQNNGV. After removal of 5 bases from V and 7 bases from J, the junction contained 11 bases not matched to a gene. The CDR3 nucleotides read TGTGCCAGCAGCGCATATACAGGGGGCGCATCTGGCTACACCTTC. This sequence encodes CASSAYTGGASGYTF. Based on the CDR3 plus reference TRBV11-2 and TRBJ1-2, the full variable domain is EAGVAQSPRYKIIEKRQSVAFWCNPISGHATLYWYQQILGQGPKLLIQFQNNGVVDDSQLPKDRFSAERLKGVDSTLKIQPAKLEDSAVYLCASSAYTGGASGYTFGSGTRLTVV.

The CDR3 nucleotides read TGTGCCAGCAGTTTAACCCCTCGAGGGGCTTTCTTT. This translates into CASSLTPRGAFF. The chain is built from TRBV12-3 or TRBV12-4 and TRBJ1-1; unclear D gene. The CDR3 runs 12 residues. V was clipped by 2 bases and J by 11 bases, with 12 bases between them.

The genes are TRBV27 and TRBJ2-7, with D tentatively TRBD2 (6 bases). V lost 4 bases to trimming and J lost 4 bases, with 14 bases between them. The CDR3 extends over 14 amino acids. Germline V gene lookup returns CDR1 MNHEY and CDR2 SMNVEV (reference sequence). In DNA form, the CDR3 reads TGTGCCAGCAGTTATACAGGAAGCGGGTACGAGCAGTACTTC. Translated, it gives CASSYTGSGYEQYF.

This clone was seen more than once but under ten times. V gene TRBV30 combines with J gene TRBJ1-2; D perhaps matches TRBD1 (5 bases). The V gene lost 5 bases and the J gene lost 4 bases, with 11 bases spanning the gap. CDR3 length equals 12 residues. CDR1 GTSNPN and CDR2 SVGIG come from the germline V gene (reference sequence). This chain's CDR3 is CAWGGEGYGYTF. The CDR3 coding sequence is TGTGCCTGGGGGGGGGAGGGCTATGGCTACACCTTC.

V and J are TRBV5-4 and TRBJ2-2; a weak D match, TRBD1 (6 bases). The CDR3 consists of 15 residues. Per germline, CDR1 SGHNT and CDR2 YYREEE (reference sequence). Trimming took 4 bases from V and 4 from J, leaving 14 bases between them. The chain's CDR3 is CASSPDLGATGELFF. The CDR3 nucleotides are TGTGCCAGCAGCCCGGACCTGGGGGCCACCGGGGAGCTGTTTTTT.

The V gene is TRBV9, the J gene TRBJ2-5; 7 bases match TRBD2. The CDR3 has 16 amino acids. Germline CDR1 SGDLS, CDR2 YYNGEE. With V trimmed by 0 bases and J by 0 bases, 5 bases remained unmatched. In DNA, the CDR3 is TGTGCCAGCAGCGTAGGGGCTAGCGGCAACCAAGAGACCCAGTACTTC. Protein product: CASSVGASGNQETQYF.

The gene calls are TRBV5-1 and TRBJ1-2; D unclear. Germline loops: CDR1 SGHRS, CDR2 YFSETQ. V lost 0 bases to trimming and J lost 8 bases, with 20 bases between them. The CDR3 consists of 16 residues. CDR3 region: CASSLESGSGFGGYTF. CDR3 bases: TGCGCCAGCAGCTTGGAATCGGGCAGCGGGTTCGGGGGCTACACCTTC. Using reference TRBV5-1 and TRBJ1-2 for the parts outside the CDR3, the full variable domain is KAGVTQTPRYLIKTRGQQVTLSCSPISGHRSVSWYQQTPGQGLQFLFEYFSETQRNKGNFPGRFSGRQFSNSRSEMNVSTLELGDSALYLCASSLESGSGFGGYTFGSGTRLTVV.

The CDR3 is CASGLSNQPQHF. DNA of the CDR3: TGTGCTAGTGGTTTATCGAATCAGCCCCAGCATTTT. The chain uses TRBV12-5 and TRBJ1-5; D uncertain. V dropped 3 bases and J dropped 4 bases, with 4 bases sitting between them. In germline, CDR1 is LGHNT, CDR2 FRNRAP. The CDR3 runs 12 residues. Together with reference TRBV12-5 and TRBJ1-5, the CDR3 gives the full variable domain: DARVTQTPRHKVTEMGQEVTMRCQPILGHNTVFWYRQTMMQGLELLAYFRNRAPLDDSGMPKDRFSAEMPDATLATLKIQPSEPRDSAVYFCASGLSNQPQHFGDGTRLSIL.

For the CDR3, the DNA is TGTGCCAGCAGCCTGGACAGGGATACGCAGTATTTT. Its protein is CASSLDRDTQYF. The genes are TRBV7-9 and TRBJ2-3, with 7 bases fitting TRBD1. The CDR3 sequence is 12 residues long. V was clipped by 5 bases and J by 6 bases; unmatched bases: 2. From germline, CDR1 is SEHNR and CDR2 FQNEAQ (reference sequence).

Concerning this clone itself: Other DNA sequences in this specimen translate into the identical CDR3. The rearrangement joins TRBV3-1 (or the pseudogene TRBV3-2) to TRBJ2-3; TRBD2 agrees at 7 bases. V shed 3 bases and J 1 base; nucleotides not matched to a gene: 1. CDR1 LGHDT and CDR2 YNNKEL come from the germline V gene (reference sequence). The CDR3 runs to 14 residues. The CDR3 protein is CASSQGGGTDTQYF. Written as DNA, the CDR3 is TGTGCCAGCAGCCAGGGGGGGGGCACAGATACGCAGTATTTT.

The rearrangement uses TRBV28 and TRBJ2-3; 8 nucleotides line up with TRBD1. V was pared by 6 bases and J by 0 bases, with 5 bases of the junction left unmatched. This CDR3 is built from 15 residues. Germline values: CDR1 MDHEN, CDR2 SYDVKM. CDR3 loop: CASSLDRESTDTQYF. As DNA, the CDR3 is TGTGCCAGCAGCCTGGACAGGGAAAGCACAGATACGCAGTATTTT.

V is TRBV4-1 and J is TRBJ2-3; D is ambiguous. The length of the CDR3 is 13 residues. V gave up 5 bases and J gave up 1 base, with 7 bases separating them. Germline V lookup: CDR1 MGHRA, CDR2 YSYEKL. This chain's CDR3 is CASSAVGTDTQYF. The DNA of the CDR3 is TGCGCCAGCAGCGCGGTAGGCACAGATACGCAGTATTTT.

The rearrangement joins TRBV7-2 to TRBJ2-3, with TRBD2 matching over 9 bases. The V and J ends lost 2 bases and 4 bases, in that order; junction bases with no gene match: 4. The CDR3 loop spans 15 amino acids. The germline CDR1 and CDR2 sequences are SGHTA and FQGNSA. This CDR3 reads CASSLIAGDPDTQYF. The CDR3 DNA reads as TGTGCCAGCAGCTTAATAGCGGGGGATCCAGATACGCAGTATTTT.

The genes are TRBV11-2 and TRBJ1-1, with 9 nucleotides matching TRBD1. With V trimmed by 0 bases and J by 5 bases, 4 bases remained unmatched. Looked up from germline, CDR1 is SGHAT and CDR2 is FQNNGV. This CDR3 is built from 15 residues. CDR3 protein: CASSLDNRGRTEAFF. CDR3 sequence (DNA): TGTGCCAGCAGCTTAGATAACAGGGGGCGAACTGAAGCTTTCTTT.

This clone has just one count. In nucleotides, the CDR3 is TGTGCCAGCAGCCAACGAGAGCGACAGTACTTC. Protein product: CASSQRERQYF. V is TRBV14 and J is TRBJ2-5; no definite D call. Germline CDR1 and CDR2: SGHDN and FVKESK. The CDR3 loop spans 11 amino acids. V was trimmed by 2 bases and J by 11 bases, leaving 9 bases between them.

The chain couples TRBV3-1 (or the pseudogene TRBV3-2) to TRBJ1-1; D is perhaps TRBD1 (6 bases). The CDR3 sequence is 14 residues long. The V gene lost 2 bases and the J gene lost 5 bases, with 12 bases spanning the gap. Germline V lookup: CDR1 LGHDT, CDR2 YNNKEL (reference sequence). The DNA for the CDR3 is TGTGCCAGCAGCCAACCCGACAGGACGACTGAAGCTTTCTTT. Translated: CASSQPDRTTEAFF.

The chain links TRBV5-4 to TRBJ1-1; D gene ambiguous. Trimming pared 2 bases from V and 5 bases from J, leaving 13 bases between. The V gene's germline CDR1 is SGHNT and CDR2 YYREEE (reference sequence). The CDR3 extends over 14 amino acids. The CDR3: CASSFGGWETEAFF. CDR3 coding DNA: TGTGCCAGCAGCTTCGGAGGGTGGGAGACTGAAGCTTTCTTT.

J is TRBJ2-7 and V is TRBV13; D is unresolved. From germline, CDR1 is PRHDT and CDR2 FYEKMQ (reference sequence). The CDR3 totals 11 residues. The germline V and J ends were trimmed by 2 bases and 5 bases, with 4 bases remaining between them. The CDR3: CASSLSNEQYF. DNA for the CDR3: TGTGCCAGCAGCTTAAGCAACGAGCAGTACTTC.

The V call is TRBV28, the J call TRBJ1-3, with D uncertain. The ends were cut back, 6 bases at V and 0 bases at J, with 21 bases in the middle. Germline CDR1 and CDR2: MDHEN and SYDVKM. The CDR3 consists of 18 residues. The CDR3 is CASSPTGWADDSGNTIYF. CDR3 sequence (DNA): TGTGCCAGCAGCCCGACGGGGTGGGCGGACGACTCTGGAAACACCATATATTTT.

In its sample, this clone was seen a few times. The chain uses TRBV5-1 and TRBJ2-3; 8 nucleotides line up with TRBD2. V was pared by 0 bases and J by 3 bases, with 6 bases of the junction left unmatched. Looked up from germline, CDR1 is SGHRS and CDR2 is YFSETQ. The CDR3 extends over 16 amino acids. The DNA of the CDR3 is TGCGCCAGCAGCTTGGTCGGCGGGGGGACTACAGATACGCAGTATTTT. This translates into CASSLVGGGTTDTQYF.

This chain connects TRBV12-3 or TRBV12-4 to TRBJ1-2; D is perhaps TRBD1 (5 bases). Trimming left V 3 bases short and J 6 bases short, with 8 bases between. CDR3 length equals 12 residues. The chain's CDR3 is CASSFPGHGYTF. The CDR3 coding sequence is TGTGCCAGCAGTTTTCCAGGGCATGGCTACACCTTC.

The V and J genes are TRBV4-1 and TRBJ2-4, with D unresolved. CDR1 MGHRA and CDR2 YSYEKL come from the germline V gene. The CDR3 contains 16 residues. V was cut by 4 bases and J by 0 bases, with 13 bases left in between. The DNA for the CDR3 is TGCGCCAGCAGCCGTGGTGAGGATCTAGCCAAAAACATTCAGTACTTC. Protein product: CASSRGEDLAKNIQYF.

This clone was seen only once. This rearrangement joins TRBV7-3 to TRBJ2-5; D is perhaps TRBD1 (5 bases). The germline V gene encodes CDR1 SGHTA and CDR2 FQGTGA. V was clipped by 2 bases and J by 8 bases, with 15 bases between them. This CDR3 contains 14 residues. CDR3 protein: CASSLGAGFGTQYF. CDR3 nucleotide sequence: TGTGCCAGCAGCTTAGGGGCAGGGTTTGGTACCCAGTACTTC.

The chain is built from TRBV15 and TRBJ2-3, with 8 bases matching TRBD2. Germline V gives CDR1 LNHNV, CDR2 YYDKDF (reference sequence). V dropped 0 bases and J dropped 10; count of bases not matched to a gene: 12. The CDR3 loop spans 16 amino acids. CDR3 sequence (DNA): TGTGCCACCAGCAGAGAAGGCGGGGGGCAAGTAAGCGCGCAGTATTTT. The encoded protein is CATSREGGGQVSAQYF. Together with reference TRBV15 and TRBJ2-3, the CDR3 gives the full variable domain: DAMVIQNPRYQVTQFGKPVTLSCSQTLNHNVMYWYQQKSSQAPKLLFHYYDKDFNNEADTPDNFQSRRPNTSFCFLDIRSPGLGDTAMYLCATSREGGGQVSAQYFGPGTRLTVL.

This rearrangement joins TRBV3-1 (or the pseudogene TRBV3-2) to TRBJ1-3; 7 bases are shared with TRBD1. This CDR3 spans 14 amino acids. V shed 4 bases and J 5 bases; nucleotides not matched to a gene: 5. Germline CDR1 and CDR2: LGHDT and YNNKEL (reference sequence). In DNA form, the CDR3 reads TGTGCCAGCAGCCTCCCGGGACAGAGAAACACCATATATTTT. Protein sequence: CASSLPGQRNTIYF.

The rearrangement uses TRBV30 and TRBJ1-2; the D gene is possibly TRBD1 (6 bases). CDR1 GTSNPN and CDR2 SVGIG come from the germline V gene (reference sequence). The CDR3 sequence is 13 residues long. Trimming shortened V by 5 bases and J by 10 bases, and 20 bases separated the two germline ends. CDR3 bases: TGTGCCTGGGCCCGAGCCCAGGGGCTTGACTACACCTTC. Protein: CAWARAQGLDYTF. The whole variable domain, remainder taken from reference TRBV30 and TRBJ1-2, is SQTIHQWPATLVQPVGSPLSLECTVEGTSNPNLYWYRQAAGRGLQLLFYSVGIGQISSEVPQNLSASRPQDRQFILSSKKLLLSDSGFYLCAWARAQGLDYTFGSGTRLTVV.

The chain couples TRBV28 to TRBJ2-1; 7 nucleotides agree with TRBD2. Trimming took 4 bases from V and 4 from J; bases not matched to a gene: 13. Germline V CDR1 and CDR2: MDHEN, SYDVKM. This CDR3 region has 17 residues. The CDR3 sequence: CASSSELGGGLYNEQFF. In DNA, the CDR3 is TGTGCCAGCAGTTCGGAGCTTGGGGGGGGATTATACAATGAGCAGTTCTTC.